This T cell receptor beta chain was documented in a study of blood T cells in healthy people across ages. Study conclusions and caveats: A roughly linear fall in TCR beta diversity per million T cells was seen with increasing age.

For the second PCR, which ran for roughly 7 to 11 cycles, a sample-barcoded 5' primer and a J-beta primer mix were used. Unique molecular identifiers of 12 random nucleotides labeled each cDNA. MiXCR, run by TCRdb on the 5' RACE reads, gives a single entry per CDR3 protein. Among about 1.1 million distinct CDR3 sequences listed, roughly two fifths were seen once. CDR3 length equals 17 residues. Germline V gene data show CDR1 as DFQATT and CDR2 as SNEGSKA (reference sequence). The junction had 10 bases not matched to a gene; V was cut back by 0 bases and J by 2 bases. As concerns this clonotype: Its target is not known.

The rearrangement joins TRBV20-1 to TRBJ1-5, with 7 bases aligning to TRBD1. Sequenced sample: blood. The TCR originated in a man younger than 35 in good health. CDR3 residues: CSARETGLHLGNQPQHF. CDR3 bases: TGCAGTGCTAGAGAGACAGGGCTGCACCTTGGCAATCAGCCCCAGCATTTT.